The 8 T cell receptor beta chains given below trace back to one sample, sequenced in a study of blood T cell repertoires in COVID-19. The table came from immunoSEQ multiplex PCR; TCRdb's copy has only in-frame clones and leaves some out. Altogether over 60,000 clones are present, roughly 86% being singletons, with the ten largest covering around 13%. Input material: peripheral blood. The source is a woman aged 55-70 years with acute or convalescent COVID-19.

This clone was seen only a few times. V and J are TRBV21-1 and TRBJ1-2; the table names TRBD1, a call not compared with the DNA. TRBV21-1 is described as a pseudogene. The length of the CDR3 is 14 residues. CDR3 amino acids: CASSGQGAGDGYTF. The CDR3 nucleotides read TGTGCCAGCAGTGGACAGGGAGCAGGTGACGGCTACACCTTC.

This chain connects TRBV19 to TRBJ1-2, with no clear D. The CDR3 contains 14 residues. The V end lost 5 bases, the J end lost 4 bases, and 14 bases lay between the germline ends. The germline CDR1 and CDR2 sequences are LNHDA and SQIVND (reference sequence). The CDR3 coding sequence is TGTGCCAGTAGTGTAAACAATTCTCCCTATGGCTACACCTTC. Its translation: CASSVNNSPYGYTF.

The chain carries TRBV14 and TRBJ2-2; TRBD2 agrees at 8 bases. This CDR3 is built from 15 residues. From germline, CDR1 is SGHDN and CDR2 FVKESK. Germline trimming cut 4 bases from V and 0 bases from J; bases unmatched to any gene: 1. The CDR3 reads CASSLGGANTGELFF. The CDR3 DNA reads as TGTGCCAGCAGCCTCGGGGGGGCGAACACCGGGGAGCTGTTTTTT. Based on the CDR3 plus reference TRBV14 and TRBJ2-2, the full variable domain is EAGVTQFPSHSVIEKGQTVTLRCDPISGHDNLYWYRRVMGKEIKFLLHFVKESKQDESGMPNNRFLAERTGGTYSTLKVQPAELEDSGVYFCASSLGGANTGELFFGEGSRLTVL.

The chain has TRBV12-5 and TRBJ2-1; 10 nucleotides agree with TRBD2. CDR1 is LGHNT, CDR2 FRNRAP, per germline. CDR3 length: 18 amino acids. J gave up 3 bases and V 0 bases, and 8 bases lay outside the gene matches. CDR3 amino acids: CASGLVLERGGLYNEQFF. In DNA form, the CDR3 reads TGTGCTAGTGGTTTGGTACTCGAGCGGGGGGGCCTCTACAATGAGCAGTTCTTC. Variable domain in full (rest from reference TRBV12-5 and TRBJ2-1): DARVTQTPRHKVTEMGQEVTMRCQPILGHNTVFWYRQTMMQGLELLAYFRNRAPLDDSGMPKDRFSAEMPDATLATLKIQPSEPRDSAVYFCASGLVLERGGLYNEQFFGPGTRLTVL.

In its sample, this clone was seen once. The chain employs TRBV13 and TRBJ2-3; D is uncertain. With 5 bases removed from V and 0 bases from J, the gap between germline ends came to 3 bases. CDR1 is PRHDT, CDR2 FYEKMQ, per germline (reference sequence). This CDR3 has 12 residues. CDR3 nucleotides: TGTGCCAGCAGCCTTAGCACAGATACGCAGTATTTT. Translating gives CASSLSTDTQYF.

This rearrangement joins TRBV6-6 to TRBJ2-3, with TRBD1 matching over 7 bases. Trimming at V came to 2 bases and at J to 2 bases, leaving 4 bases not matched to a gene. The CDR3 extends over 15 amino acids. Germline CDR1 reads MNHNY; CDR2 reads SVGAGI (reference sequence). Here the CDR3 reads CASSYGQEYTDTQYF. The CDR3 bases are TGTGCCAGCAGTTACGGACAGGAGTACACAGATACGCAGTATTTT.

This clone was seen once. In nucleotides, the CDR3 is TGTGCCAGCAGAAGACAAGCGGGGCCTTTAGGAGATACGCAGTATTTT. This encodes CASRRQAGPLGDTQYF. The chain links TRBV5-4 to TRBJ2-3, with 7 bases identical to TRBD2. Trimming removed 5 bases from V and 5 bases from J; junction bases left unmatched: 14. Germline lookup yields CDR1 SGHNT and CDR2 YYREEE (reference sequence). There are 16 residues in the CDR3.

The chain couples TRBV5-1 to TRBJ2-3; D is unresolved. The germline V gene has CDR1 SGHRS and CDR2 YFSETQ. The V and J ends lost 2 bases and 3 bases respectively, with 10 bases between them. This CDR3 has 14 amino acids. The chain's CDR3 is CASSLARRTDTQYF. Written as DNA, the CDR3 is TGCGCCAGCAGCTTAGCTAGAAGGACAGATACGCAGTATTTT.